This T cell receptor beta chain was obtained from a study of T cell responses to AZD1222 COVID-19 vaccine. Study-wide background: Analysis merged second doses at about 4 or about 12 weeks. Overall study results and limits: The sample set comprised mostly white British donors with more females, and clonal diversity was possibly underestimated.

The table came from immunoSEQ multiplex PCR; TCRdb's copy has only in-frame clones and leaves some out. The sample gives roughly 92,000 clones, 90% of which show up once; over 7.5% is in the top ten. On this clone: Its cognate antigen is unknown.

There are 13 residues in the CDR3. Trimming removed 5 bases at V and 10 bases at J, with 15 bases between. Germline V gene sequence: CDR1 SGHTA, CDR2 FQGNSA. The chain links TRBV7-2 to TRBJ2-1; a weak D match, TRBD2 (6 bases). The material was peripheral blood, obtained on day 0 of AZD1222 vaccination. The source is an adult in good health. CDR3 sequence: CASSPGVAREQFF. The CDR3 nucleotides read TGTGCCAGCAGCCCGGGGGTAGCCCGAGAGCAGTTCTTC.